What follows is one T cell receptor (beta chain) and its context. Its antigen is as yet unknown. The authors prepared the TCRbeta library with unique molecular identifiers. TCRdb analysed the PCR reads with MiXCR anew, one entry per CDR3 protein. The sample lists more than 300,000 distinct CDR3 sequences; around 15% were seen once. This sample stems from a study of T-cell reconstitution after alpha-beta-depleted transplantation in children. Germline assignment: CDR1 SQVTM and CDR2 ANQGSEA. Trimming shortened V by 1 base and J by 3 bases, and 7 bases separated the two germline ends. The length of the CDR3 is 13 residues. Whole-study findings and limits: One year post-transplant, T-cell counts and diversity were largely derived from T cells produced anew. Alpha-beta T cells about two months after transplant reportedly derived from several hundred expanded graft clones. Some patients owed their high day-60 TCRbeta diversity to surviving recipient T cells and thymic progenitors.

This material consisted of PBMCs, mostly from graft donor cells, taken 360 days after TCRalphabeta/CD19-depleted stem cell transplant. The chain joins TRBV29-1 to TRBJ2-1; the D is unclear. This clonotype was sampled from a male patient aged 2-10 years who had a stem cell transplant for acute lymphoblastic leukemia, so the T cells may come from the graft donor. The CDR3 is CSVEGRDYNEQFF. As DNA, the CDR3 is TGCAGCGTTGAAGGTAGAGACTACAATGAGCAGTTCTTC.